This TCR beta chain came from a study of beta chain features in type 1 diabetes. Study results and limitations: Type 1 diabetes patients showed a moderate but significant shortening of TCRB CDR3s in all four CD4+ subsets. The naive, central memory and Treg TCRB repertoires looked more alike in patients than they did in healthy donors. In type 1 diabetes patients, VDJ junctions had fewer insertions; deletions at these junctions were more frequent.

J was trimmed by 3 bases and V by 2 bases; bases with no gene match: 7. CDR1 is SGHTA and CDR2 is FQGNSA in the germline V gene. The CDR3 is 15 amino acids. All of the isolated RNA was reverse transcribed, so expressed TCRB transcripts were sequenced. Only in-frame clones appear in the TCRdb table, and some are missing; sequencing was by immunoSEQ multiplex PCR. The profile covers 300,000 to 400,000 clones, with about 14% appearing a single time and roughly 0.015% taken by the ten largest. There are a few counts of this clone. Antigen unknown. V gene TRBV7-2 combines with J gene TRBJ2-7, with 7 bases lining up with TRBD2. Source material: naive CD4+ T cells from blood. The sequence derives from a woman younger than 35 with type 1 diabetes. CDR3 sequence (DNA): TGTGCCAGCAGCTTACGGGCGGGAGAAAGCTACGAGCAGTACTTC. Protein: CASSLRAGESYEQYF.